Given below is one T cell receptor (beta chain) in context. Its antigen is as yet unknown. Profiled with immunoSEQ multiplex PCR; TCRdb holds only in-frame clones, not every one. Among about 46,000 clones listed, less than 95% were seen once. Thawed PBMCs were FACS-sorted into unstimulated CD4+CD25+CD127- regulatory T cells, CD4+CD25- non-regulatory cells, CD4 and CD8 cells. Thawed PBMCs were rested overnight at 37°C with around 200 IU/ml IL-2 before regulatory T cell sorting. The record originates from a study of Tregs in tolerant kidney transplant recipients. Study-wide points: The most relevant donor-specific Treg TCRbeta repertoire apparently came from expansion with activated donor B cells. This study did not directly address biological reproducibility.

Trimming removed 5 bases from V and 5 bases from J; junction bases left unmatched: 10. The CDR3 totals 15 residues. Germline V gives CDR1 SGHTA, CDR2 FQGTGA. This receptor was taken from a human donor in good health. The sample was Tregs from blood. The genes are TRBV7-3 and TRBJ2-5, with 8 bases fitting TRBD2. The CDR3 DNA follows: TGTGCCAGCAGCCTCGGGACTAGTAGGGCGGAGACCCAGTACTTC. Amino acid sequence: CASSLGTSRAETQYF.